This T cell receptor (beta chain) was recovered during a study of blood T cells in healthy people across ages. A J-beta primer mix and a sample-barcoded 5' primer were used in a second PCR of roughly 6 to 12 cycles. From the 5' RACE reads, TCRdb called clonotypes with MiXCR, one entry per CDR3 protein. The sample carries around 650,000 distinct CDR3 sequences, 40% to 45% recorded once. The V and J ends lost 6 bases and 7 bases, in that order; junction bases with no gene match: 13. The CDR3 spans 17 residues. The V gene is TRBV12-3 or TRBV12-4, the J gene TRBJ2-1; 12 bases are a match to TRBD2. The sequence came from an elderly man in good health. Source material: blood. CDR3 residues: CASRLTSGRRGGNEQFF. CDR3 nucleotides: TGTGCCAGCAGATTGACTAGCGGGAGACGGGGCGGGAATGAGCAGTTCTTC.